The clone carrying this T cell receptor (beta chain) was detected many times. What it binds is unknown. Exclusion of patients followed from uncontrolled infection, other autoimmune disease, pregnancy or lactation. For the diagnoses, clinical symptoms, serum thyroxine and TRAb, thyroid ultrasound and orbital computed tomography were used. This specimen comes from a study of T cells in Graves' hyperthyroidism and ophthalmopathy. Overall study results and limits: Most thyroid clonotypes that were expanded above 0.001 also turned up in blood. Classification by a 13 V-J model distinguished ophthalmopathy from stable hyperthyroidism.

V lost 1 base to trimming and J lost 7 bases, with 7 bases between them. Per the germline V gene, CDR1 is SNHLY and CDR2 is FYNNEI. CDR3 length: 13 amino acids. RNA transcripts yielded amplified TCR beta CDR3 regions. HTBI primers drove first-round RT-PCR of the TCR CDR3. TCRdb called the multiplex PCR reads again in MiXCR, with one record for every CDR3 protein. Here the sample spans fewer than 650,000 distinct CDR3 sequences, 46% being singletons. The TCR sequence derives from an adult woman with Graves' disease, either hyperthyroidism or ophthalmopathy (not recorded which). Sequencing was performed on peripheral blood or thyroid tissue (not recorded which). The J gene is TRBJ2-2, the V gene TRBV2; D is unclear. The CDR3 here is CASSEVSSGELFF. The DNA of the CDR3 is TGTGCCAGCAGTGAAGTGTCAAGCGGGGAGCTGTTTTTT.